Each of the 26 T cell receptor beta chains below was sequenced from the same sample in a study of T cell repertoires in cytomegalovirus infection. No antigen has been identified for these receptors. TCRdb fed the reads into MiXCR, producing one record per CDR3 protein. This table holds around 340,000 distinct CDR3 sequences, about 29% found once. Source: cultured PBMCs, taken from culture after CMV antigen stimulation. These receptors originate from a human donor in good health (CMV status not recorded). Some clones in this sample may be carry-over from other donors' samples.

This rearrangement joins TRBV10-3 to TRBJ2-7; 7 positions agree with TRBD2. CDR3 length: 17 residues. Germline CDR1 and CDR2: ENHRY and SYGVKD. V lost 5 bases to trimming and J lost 0 bases; unmatched junction nucleotides: 13. The CDR3 coding sequence is TGTGCCATCAGTAACCCTAGCGGAGGGAGTAGCTCCTACGAGCAGTACTTC. Translating gives CAISNPSGGSSSYEQYF.

The chain is built from TRBV7-2 and TRBJ2-6; D is uncertain. CDR3 size: 16 residues. V was clipped by 5 bases and J by 0 bases, with 11 bases between them. CDR1 and CDR2 (germline): SGHTA, FQGNSA. CDR3 in amino acids: CASSPRGLSGANVLTF. The DNA for the CDR3 is TGTGCCAGCAGCCCCCGAGGCCTCTCTGGGGCCAACGTCCTGACTTTC.

The rearrangement links TRBV7-8 to TRBJ2-2, with unresolved D. The CDR3 is 11 residues long. The germline gives CDR1 SGHVS, CDR2 FQNEAQ. V gave up 0 bases and J gave up 9 bases, with 2 bases separating them. CDR3 in DNA: TGTGCCAGCAGCTTAGCGTGGGAGCTGTTTTTT. Translated: CASSLAWELFF.

V usage is TRBV7-9 and J usage is TRBJ1-2; D may be TRBD1 (6 bases). The CDR3 length is 16 residues. Trimming cost V 1 base and J 2 bases, with 14 bases left between them. CDR1 SEHNR and CDR2 FQNEAQ come from the germline V gene (reference sequence). The CDR3 protein is CASSLVSGAQNYGYTF. As DNA, the CDR3 is TGTGCCAGCAGCTTAGTATCGGGGGCCCAGAACTATGGCTACACCTTC.

The chain carries TRBV6-5 and TRBJ1-2; D call uncertain. The CDR3 is 12 amino acids. The germline V and J ends were trimmed by 6 bases and 4 bases, with 9 bases remaining between them. In germline, CDR1 is MNHEY, CDR2 SVGAGI. CDR3 sequence: CASRGPLYGYTF. The CDR3 coding sequence is TGTGCCAGCAGGGGTCCTCTCTATGGCTACACCTTC.

In its sample, this clonotype was seen many times. The chain carries TRBV7-2 and TRBJ2-1; a possible D gene is TRBD2 (5 bases). V was pared by 0 bases and J by 5 bases, with 11 bases between. The CDR3 is 15 residues long. Looked up from germline, CDR1 is SGHTA and CDR2 is FQGNSA. The CDR3 loop reads CASSLAGVRDNEQFF. The CDR3 bases are TGTGCCAGCAGCTTAGCGGGAGTAAGGGACAATGAGCAGTTCTTC.

The V call is TRBV7-8, the J call TRBJ2-1; D is perhaps TRBD1 or TRBD2 (5 bases each). The germline CDR1 and CDR2 sequences are SGHVS and FQNEAQ. The CDR3 has 15 amino acids. The V end lost 1 base, the J end lost 7 bases, and 14 bases lay between the germline ends. In DNA, the CDR3 is TGTGCCAGCAGCTTAGGTGCAGGGAGTCGGAATGAGCAGTTCTTC. Its translation is CASSLGAGSRNEQFF. The full variable domain, rest sourced from reference TRBV7-8 and TRBJ2-1, is GAGVSQSPRYKVAKRGQDVALRCDPISGHVSLFWYQQALGQGPEFLTYFQNEAQLDKSGLPSDRFFAERPEGSVSTLKIQRTQQEDSAVYLCASSLGAGSRNEQFFGPGTRLTVL.

This clonotype was recorded at least ten times. This rearrangement joins TRBV7-9 to TRBJ1-3; D not certain. The CDR3 loop spans 15 amino acids. V was cut by 6 bases and J by 0 bases, with 12 bases left in between. Germline CDR1 is SEHNR and CDR2 is FQNEAQ (reference sequence). The CDR3 DNA follows: TGTGCCAGCAGTCCCAGACTAAGCTCTGGAAACACCATATATTTT. The encoded protein is CASSPRLSSGNTIYF.

This clonotype appeared a few times. V usage is TRBV10-3 and J usage is TRBJ2-3; D is uncertain. Germline-derived CDR1 and CDR2 are ENHRY and SYGVKD. There are 12 residues in the CDR3. Trimming cost V 7 bases and J 7 bases, with 12 bases left between them. CDR3 protein: CAIMNTGHTQYF. In nucleotides, the CDR3 is TGTGCCATCATGAATACTGGGCATACGCAGTATTTT.

This clonotype is a singleton in its sample. The genes are TRBV10-3 and TRBJ1-4; D is perhaps TRBD1 (5 bases). This CDR3 has 13 amino acids. CDR1 is ENHRY and CDR2 is SYGVKD in the germline V gene. The ends were cut back, 3 bases at V and 5 bases at J, with 7 bases in the middle. CDR3 DNA: TGTGCCATCAGTGACAGGGAGAATGAAAAACTGTTTTTT. Amino acids: CAISDRENEKLFF.

The chain is built from TRBV11-2 and TRBJ2-1, with 7 bases aligning to TRBD1. The V gene end was trimmed by 2 bases and the J gene end by 6 bases; junction bases not matched to a gene: 10. The CDR3 extends over 16 amino acids. Germline V gives CDR1 SGHAT, CDR2 FQNNGV. The CDR3 coding sequence is TGTGCCAGCAGCTTAAGGGGGACAGTCGACGGCAATGAGCAGTTCTTC. Translating gives CASSLRGTVDGNEQFF.

This chain joins TRBV28 and TRBJ1-4, with unresolved D. The V end was cut by 6 bases, the J end by 3 bases, with 14 bases between. The CDR3 has 15 amino acids. Germline loops: CDR1 MDHEN, CDR2 SYDVKM. The CDR3 sequence: CASRKREGANEKLFF. In DNA, the CDR3 is TGTGCCAGCAGGAAAAGGGAAGGAGCTAATGAAAAACTGTTTTTT.

The table lists this clonotype with a few counts. This chain joins TRBV7-3 and TRBJ2-3, with 11 bases identical to TRBD2. CDR1 and CDR2 from the germline V gene are SGHTA and FQGTGA. CDR3 length: 16 amino acids. The junction had 6 bases not matched to a gene; V was cut back by 5 bases and J by 2 bases. The CDR3 is CASSHGTSGHTDTQYF. Written as DNA, the CDR3 is TGTGCCAGCAGCCACGGGACTAGCGGTCACACAGATACGCAGTATTTT.

This chain connects TRBV7-8 to TRBJ2-7; 8 bases agree with TRBD2. Germline CDR1 reads SGHVS; CDR2 reads FQNEAQ. The junction had 8 bases not matched to a gene; V was cut back by 5 bases and J by 5 bases. CDR3 length: 14 amino acids. The CDR3 DNA follows: TGTGCCAGCAGCATTCGACTAGCGACCCACGAGCAGTACTTC. Translating it yields CASSIRLATHEQYF.

This sequence joins TRBV7-9 and TRBJ2-7; 11 bases are a match to TRBD2. Germline CDR1 SEHNR, CDR2 FQNEAQ (reference sequence). This CDR3 has 14 residues. J lost 6 bases, V lost 10 bases, and 11 bases had no gene match. The CDR3 here is CAIRLTSGRAEQYF. CDR3 sequence (DNA): TGTGCCATCAGACTCACTAGCGGGAGAGCCGAGCAGTACTTC.

The chain is built from TRBV29-1 and TRBJ2-1; D unclear. The V end lost 3 bases, the J end lost 5 bases, and 8 bases lay between the germline ends. The germline V gene encodes CDR1 SQVTM and CDR2 ANQGSEA. This CDR3 region has 12 residues. Written as DNA, the CDR3 is TGCAGCGTTGATCGACTGAACAATGAGCAGTTCTTC. This encodes CSVDRLNNEQFF.

The chain joins TRBV7-3 to TRBJ2-5, with 8 bases identical to TRBD1. This CDR3 spans 13 amino acids. CDR1 and CDR2 from the germline V gene are SGHTA and FQGTGA. V dropped 5 bases and J dropped 11; count of bases not matched to a gene: 10. Here the CDR3 DNA reads TGTGCCAGCAGCCTACAACTGGACAGGGATCAGTACTTC. This gives the protein CASSLQLDRDQYF.

The CDR3 loop reads CASSPVGGPNQPQHF. CDR3 coding DNA: TGTGCCAGCAGCCCGGTGGGGGGTCCCAATCAGCCCCAGCATTTT. The chain carries TRBV7-9 and TRBJ1-5; maybe TRBD1 (5 bases). The germline CDR1 and CDR2 sequences are SEHNR and FQNEAQ (reference sequence). This CDR3 comprises 15 residues. V was clipped by 5 bases and J by 3 bases, with 14 bases between them.

The chain joins TRBV20-1 to TRBJ2-5; D is unclear. V was cut by 0 bases and J by 1 base, with 9 bases left in between. Germline CDR1 DFQATT, CDR2 SNEGSKA (reference sequence). The CDR3 runs to 14 residues. The CDR3: CSARDPNSQETQYF. The CDR3 DNA follows: TGCAGTGCTAGAGATCCTAACAGCCAAGAGACCCAGTACTTC.

The chain carries TRBV3-1 and TRBJ2-1; unclear D gene. Germline V CDR1 and CDR2: LGHDT, YNNKEL (reference sequence). V was shortened by 4 bases and J by 8 bases, with 12 bases between the two germline ends. CDR3 length equals 13 residues. CDR3 coding DNA: TGTGCCAGCAGCCCCGACCCGGAAGATGAGCAGTTCTTC. Its translation is CASSPDPEDEQFF.

This clonotype was counted many times. This CDR3 is CASSPYFGETQYF. The CDR3 DNA sequence: TGTGCCAGCAGCCCTTACTTCGGAGAGACCCAGTACTTC. This sequence joins TRBV7-6 and TRBJ2-5; no clear D gene. CDR3 length equals 13 residues. V shed 5 bases and J shed 4 bases, with 11 bases lying between them. CDR1 is SGHVS, CDR2 FNYEAQ, per germline.

The gene calls are TRBV18 and TRBJ2-2; the D gene is possibly TRBD1 (5 bases). Trimming cost V 3 bases and J 7 bases, with 9 bases left between them. The V gene's germline CDR1 is KGHSH and CDR2 LQKENI. This CDR3 is built from 13 residues. CDR3 loop: CASSPNGHGELFF. The CDR3 nucleotides read TGTGCCAGCTCACCTAACGGACACGGGGAGCTGTTTTTT.

CDR3 nucleotides: TGCAGTGCTAGAGGGGGCTTTCGTGAGCAGTTCTTC. Translation gives CSARGGFREQFF. The chain combines TRBV20-1 with TRBJ2-1, with a weak D call TRBD1 (5 bases). Germline values: CDR1 DFQATT, CDR2 SNEGSKA (reference sequence). The CDR3 totals 12 residues. Trimming pared 1 base from V and 9 bases from J, leaving 10 bases between.

This clonotype was counted only a few times. The rearrangement joins TRBV5-1 to TRBJ2-1, with 14 bases fitting TRBD2. V shed 3 bases, J shed 4 bases, and the junction held 6 bases outside the gene matches. The CDR3 length is 17 residues. Germline V gene sequence: CDR1 SGHRS, CDR2 YFSETQ. CDR3 DNA: TGCGCCAGCAGCTCTAAAGGGACTAGCGGGAGTTACAATGAGCAGTTCTTC. This encodes CASSSKGTSGSYNEQFF.

In its sample, this clonotype was seen a few times. This rearrangement joins TRBV18 to TRBJ2-1, with 10 bases aligning to TRBD2. The CDR3 consists of 17 residues. Germline CDR1 is KGHSH and CDR2 is LQKENI. V lost 3 bases and J lost 5; bases outside the gene matches: 10. The CDR3, as DNA: TGTGCCAGCTCACCTACCCTAGCGGGAGCTCTAAACAATGAGCAGTTCTTC. It translates to CASSPTLAGALNNEQFF.

J is TRBJ1-2 and V is TRBV7-8, with TRBD1 matching over 11 bases. This CDR3 region has 14 residues. V was pared by 4 bases and J by 3 bases, with 1 base of the junction left unmatched. CDR1 is SGHVS and CDR2 is FQNEAQ in the germline V gene. CDR3 in DNA: TGTGCCAGCAGCTGGGGACAGGGGGACTATGGCTACACCTTC. This sequence encodes CASSWGQGDYGYTF.